The clone carrying this T cell receptor (beta chain) was found once. The data were obtained in a study of PD-L1 blockade in urothelial cancer. Study-wide background: Of prior chemotherapy regimens, patients had received between 0 and 3. Blood drawn 3 weeks (second dose) and 6 weeks after treatment start was analyzed.

Sample time point: peripheral blood 6 weeks after treatment start. Locally advanced or metastatic urothelial carcinoma affected the patients. V shed 5 bases and J shed 3 bases, with 3 bases lying between them. The CDR3 totals 11 residues. Germline V gene sequence: CDR1 SEHNR, CDR2 FQNEAQ (reference sequence). Repertoires were generated with immunoSEQ multiplex PCR, while TCRdb's copy carries only in-frame clones and drops some. The sample shows over 100,000 clones, 85% to 95% of them seen only once. The chain recombines TRBV7-9 with TRBJ2-3; D is unresolved. This specimen was PBMCs, taken around atezolizumab (anti-PD-L1) treatment. The TCR sequence derives from a man aged 55 to 70 with urothelial cancer. The DNA for the CDR3 is TGTGCCAGCAGCCAGACAGATACGCAGTATTTT. Protein sequence: CASSQTDTQYF.